This TCR beta chain derives from a study of T cell responses to AZD1222 COVID-19 vaccine. Study results and limitations: Rises in breadth and depth of Spike-specific TCRs came after two AZD1222 doses.

With regard to this clone: Its specificity is not known.

Method: immunoSEQ multiplex PCR; TCRdb's copy keeps in-frame clones and lacks some. This table holds 140,000 to 150,000 clones, approximately 92% found once. The V gene end was trimmed by 4 bases and the J gene end by 5 bases; junction bases not matched to a gene: 10. Germline V gene data show CDR1 as KGHDR and CDR2 as SFDVKD. This CDR3 comprises 16 residues. The rearrangement links TRBV24-1 to TRBJ2-7, with 10 nucleotides matching TRBD1. The sequence was obtained from an adult who received the AZD1222 COVID-19 vaccine. Here the sequenced sample was peripheral blood, taken 28 days after the second AZD1222 dose. CDR3 amino acids: CATSDASWDRGHEQYF. The CDR3 bases are TGTGCCACCAGTGACGCCTCCTGGGACAGGGGCCACGAGCAGTACTTC.